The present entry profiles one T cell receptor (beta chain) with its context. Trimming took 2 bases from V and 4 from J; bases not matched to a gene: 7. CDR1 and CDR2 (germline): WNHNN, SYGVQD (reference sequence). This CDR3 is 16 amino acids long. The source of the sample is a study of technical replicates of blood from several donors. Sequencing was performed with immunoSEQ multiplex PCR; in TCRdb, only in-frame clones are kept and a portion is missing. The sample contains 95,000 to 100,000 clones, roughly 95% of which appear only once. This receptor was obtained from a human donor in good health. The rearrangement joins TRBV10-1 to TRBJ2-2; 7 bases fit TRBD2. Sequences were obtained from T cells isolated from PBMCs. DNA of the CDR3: TGCGCCAGCAGTGAGGGGGGGGTGCCGATCACCGGGGAGCTGTTTTTT. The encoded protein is CASSEGGVPITGELFF.